This T cell receptor beta chain was recovered during a study of CXCR3-negative and CXCR3-positive naive CD8 T cells. CDR1 and CDR2 (germline): LGHDT, YNNKEL (reference sequence). The CDR3 extends over 16 amino acids. Study-level results: The level of CXCR3 expression partially decreased after cryopreservation; the majority of assays used fresh PBMCs. Greater hydrophobicity was found in TRB CDR3s of CXCR3-positive naive cells than of CXCR3-negative naive cells. Comparably high diversity was seen in both naive subsets, and much lower diversity in memory CD8+ cells.

The TRB libraries of cDNA were built by UMI-labeled 5' RACE. TCRdb re-called the 5' RACE reads and shows each CDR3 protein once, DNA omitted. This listing includes around 8,400 distinct CDR3 sequences. As regards this clonotype: Its specificity is unknown.

Naive CD8+ T cells displayed a CD45RO-CCR7+CD27+CD95- phenotype. The rearrangement uses TRBV3-1 and TRBJ2-1; the D gene TCRdb calls, TRBD1, cannot be checked with no DNA. This sequence originates from a human donor in good health. Some clones in this sample may be carry-over from other donors' samples. Sequencing was performed on naive CXCR3- CD8+ T cells from blood. Subset here: CD45RO-CCR7+CD27+CD95- naive CD8+ T cells lacking CXCR3 (TNR3-). The chain's CDR3 is CASSHPGTPSYNEQFF.